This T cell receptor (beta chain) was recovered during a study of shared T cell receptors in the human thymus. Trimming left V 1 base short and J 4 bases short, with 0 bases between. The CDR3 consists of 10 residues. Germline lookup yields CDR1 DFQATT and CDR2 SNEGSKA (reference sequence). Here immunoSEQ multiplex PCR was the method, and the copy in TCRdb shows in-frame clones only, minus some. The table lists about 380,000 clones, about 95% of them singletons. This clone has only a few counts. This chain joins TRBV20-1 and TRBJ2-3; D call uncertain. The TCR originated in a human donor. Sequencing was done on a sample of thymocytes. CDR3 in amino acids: CSARADTQYF. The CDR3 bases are TGCAGTGCTAGAGCAGATACGCAGTATTTT.